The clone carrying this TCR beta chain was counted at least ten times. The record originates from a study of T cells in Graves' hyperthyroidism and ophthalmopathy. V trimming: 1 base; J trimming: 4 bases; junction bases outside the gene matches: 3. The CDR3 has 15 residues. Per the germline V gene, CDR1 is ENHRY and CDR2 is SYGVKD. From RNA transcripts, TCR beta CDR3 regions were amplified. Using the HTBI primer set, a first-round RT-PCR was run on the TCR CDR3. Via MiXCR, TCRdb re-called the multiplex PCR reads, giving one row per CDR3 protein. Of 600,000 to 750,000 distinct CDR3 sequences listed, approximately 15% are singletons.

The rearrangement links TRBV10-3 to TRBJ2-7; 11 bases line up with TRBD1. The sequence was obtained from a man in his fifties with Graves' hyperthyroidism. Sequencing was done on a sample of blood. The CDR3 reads CAISEYGQGAYEQYF. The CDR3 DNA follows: TGTGCCATCAGTGAGTATGGACAGGGGGCGTACGAGCAGTACTTC.